This T cell receptor beta chain stems from a study of control samples from healthy donors and cancer patients. CDR1 is KGHSH, CDR2 LQKENI, per germline. Trimming cost V 6 bases and J 4 bases, with 12 bases left between them. CDR3 length equals 13 residues. Only in-frame clones appear in the TCRdb table, and some are missing; sequencing was by immunoSEQ multiplex PCR. The table for this sample gives around 190,000 clones. The V gene is TRBV18, the J gene TRBJ1-2; D is undetermined. Sequenced: blood. The receptor was derived from a woman in her twenties or thirties in good health. The CDR3 here is CASSEAPSYGYTF. The CDR3 DNA reads TGTGCCAGCTCGGAGGCCCCGTCCTATGGCTACACCTTC.